This TCR beta chain was captured in a study of blood T cell repertoires in COVID-19. CDR1 is KGHSH, CDR2 LQKENI, per germline. CDR3 length equals 14 residues. The ends were cut back, 6 bases at V and 1 base at J, with 12 bases in the middle. The assay was immunoSEQ multiplex PCR, and TCRdb's table has in-frame clones only and misses some. Here the sample spans 60,000 to 70,000 clones, 84% being singletons. Material for sequencing was peripheral blood. The receptor was derived from a man in his fifties with active COVID-19. The chain couples TRBV18 to TRBJ1-1, with D unclear. The CDR3 DNA sequence: TGTGCCAGCTCTCCTTCCCGGTGGAACACTGAAGCTTTCTTT. This encodes CASSPSRWNTEAFF. Full variable domain (outside the CDR3, taken from reference TRBV18 and TRBJ1-1): NAGVMQNPRHLVRRRGQEARLRCSPMKGHSHVYWYRQLPEEGLKFMVYLQKENIIDESGMPKERFSAEFPKEGPSILRIQQVVRGDSAAYFCASSPSRWNTEAFFGQGTRLTVV.